This T cell receptor beta chain was identified in a study of blood T cell repertoires in COVID-19. Study-level background: Acute and convalescent COVID-19 specimens originated in the United States, Italy and Spain. In each case, the material was cDNA or gDNA derived from T cells, B-cell-depleted T cells, or PBMCs.

Germline V gives CDR1 SGDLS, CDR2 YYNGEE. V gave up 0 bases and J gave up 5 bases, with 11 bases separating them. The CDR3 is 14 amino acids. In the original workflow: Researchers report that nucleated cell counts were estimated from reference gene primer amplification. The data were produced by immunoSEQ multiplex PCR, yet TCRdb's version contains in-frame clones alone and is incomplete. V, J and clone size reflect that table, while D and trimming were determined from the DNA. The sample contains 130,000 or so clones, approximately 82% of which appear only once. This rearrangement joins TRBV9 to TRBJ1-1; tentative D call: TRBD1 (6 bases). Sequences were obtained from peripheral blood. The receptor was derived from a human donor in a cohort sampled during active COVID-19. As DNA, the CDR3 is TGTGCCAGCAGCGTAGTTCCGGGACAAACTGAAGCTTTCTTT. Amino acid sequence: CASSVVPGQTEAFF.